This is a list of T cell receptor beta chains from one sample in a study of technical replicates of blood from a handful of donors. The table came from immunoSEQ multiplex PCR; TCRdb's copy has only in-frame clones and leaves some out. The table lists about 80,000 clones, roughly nine tenths of them singletons. Material for sequencing was T cells isolated from PBMCs. Source of these receptors: a human donor in good health. Each CDR3 is given with its conserved first and last residue. The D gene is left open where the match is weak.

d_call: -; j_call: TRBJ1-2; v_call: TRBV27; cdr3_length: 12; cdr3_nt: TGTGCCAGCAGTTTATATGGGGCTGGCTACACCTTC; cdr3_aa: CASSLYGAGYTF
d_call: TRBD1; j_call: TRBJ1-5; v_call: TRBV27; cdr3_length: 14; cdr3_nt: TGTGCCAGCAGTTTTGGACAGGGAAATCAGCCCCAGCATTTT; cdr3_aa: CASSFGQGNQPQHF
d_call: -; j_call: TRBJ1-5; v_call: TRBV19; cdr3_length: 13; cdr3_nt: TGTGCCAGTAGTGACATGAGCAATCAGCCCCAGCATTTT; cdr3_aa: CASSDMSNQPQHF
d_call: -; j_call: TRBJ2-1; v_call: TRBV20-1; cdr3_length: 11; cdr3_nt: TGCAGTGCCCTTCGCGGTAATGAGCAGTTCTTC; cdr3_aa: CSALRGNEQFF
d_call: -; j_call: TRBJ1-4; v_call: TRBV25-1; cdr3_length: 16; cdr3_nt: TGTGCCAGCAGTGAATGGGTGACAGTAGTCAATGAAAAACTGTTTTTT; cdr3_aa: CASSEWVTVVNEKLFF
d_call: TRBD2; j_call: TRBJ2-1; v_call: TRBV5-1; cdr3_length: 16; cdr3_nt: TGCGCCAGCAGCTCGGGATCTAGCGGGAGGTGGGATGAGCAGTTCTTC; cdr3_aa: CASSSGSSGRWDEQFF
d_call: TRBD2; j_call: TRBJ2-3; v_call: TRBV13; cdr3_length: 20; cdr3_nt: TGTGCCAGCAGCTCAGCACTAGCGGGAGGGCCCAGTGGGACCACAGATACGCAGTATTTT; cdr3_aa: CASSSALAGGPSGTTDTQYF
d_call: -; j_call: TRBJ1-5; v_call: TRBV9; cdr3_length: 15; cdr3_nt: TGTGCCAGCAGCGTAGGGGGGCAGAGCAATCAGCCCCAGCATTTT; cdr3_aa: CASSVGGQSNQPQHF
d_call: TRBD1; j_call: TRBJ1-1; v_call: TRBV25-1; cdr3_length: 15; cdr3_nt: TGTGCCAGCAGTGAATCAGTGACAGGGGATACTGAAGCTTTCTTT; cdr3_aa: CASSESVTGDTEAFF
d_call: -; j_call: TRBJ2-7; v_call: TRBV11-2; cdr3_length: 12; cdr3_nt: TGTGCCAGCAGCTTAACTTCGGGTGAGCAGTACTTC; cdr3_aa: CASSLTSGEQYF
d_call: TRBD2; j_call: TRBJ2-1; v_call: TRBV2; cdr3_length: 16; cdr3_nt: TGTGCCAGCAGTGCACTAGCGGGAGTGGACTACAATGAGCAGTTCTTC; cdr3_aa: CASSALAGVDYNEQFF